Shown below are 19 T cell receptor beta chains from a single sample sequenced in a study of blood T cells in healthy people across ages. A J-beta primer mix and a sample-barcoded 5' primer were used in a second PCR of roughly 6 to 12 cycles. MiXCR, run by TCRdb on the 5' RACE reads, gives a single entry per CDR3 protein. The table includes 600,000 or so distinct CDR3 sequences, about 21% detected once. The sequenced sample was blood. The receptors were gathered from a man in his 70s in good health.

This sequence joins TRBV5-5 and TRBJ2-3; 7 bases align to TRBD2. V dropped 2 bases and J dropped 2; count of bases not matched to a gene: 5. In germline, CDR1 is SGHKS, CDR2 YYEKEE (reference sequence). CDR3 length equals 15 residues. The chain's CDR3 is CASSFGLELTDTQYF. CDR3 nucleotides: TGTGCCAGCAGCTTTGGACTAGAGCTCACAGATACGCAGTATTTT.

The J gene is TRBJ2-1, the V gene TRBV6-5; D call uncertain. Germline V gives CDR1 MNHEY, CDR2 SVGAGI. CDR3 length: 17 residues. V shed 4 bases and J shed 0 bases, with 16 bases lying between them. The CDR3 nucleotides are TGTGCCAGCAGTTCTAGAGGTCTGAGAAGCTCCTACAATGAGCAGTTCTTC. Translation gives CASSSRGLRSSYNEQFF.

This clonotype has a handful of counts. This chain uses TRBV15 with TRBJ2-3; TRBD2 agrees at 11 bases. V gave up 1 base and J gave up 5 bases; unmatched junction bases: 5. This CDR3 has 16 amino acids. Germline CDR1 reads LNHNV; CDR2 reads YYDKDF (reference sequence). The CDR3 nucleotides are TGTGCCACCAGCAGAGTAGCGGGAGGGCTCGGAGATACGCAGTATTTT. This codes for CATSRVAGGLGDTQYF.

This chain's CDR3 is CASTRQGASYNEQFF. The DNA of the CDR3 is TGTGCCAGCACTAGACAGGGGGCATCCTACAATGAGCAGTTCTTC. The gene calls are TRBV6-2 or TRBV6-3 and TRBJ2-1; TRBD1 agrees at 10 bases. The CDR3 runs to 15 residues. Germline CDR1 is MNHEY and CDR2 is SVGEGT. Trimming removed 7 bases from V and 1 base from J; junction bases left unmatched: 4.

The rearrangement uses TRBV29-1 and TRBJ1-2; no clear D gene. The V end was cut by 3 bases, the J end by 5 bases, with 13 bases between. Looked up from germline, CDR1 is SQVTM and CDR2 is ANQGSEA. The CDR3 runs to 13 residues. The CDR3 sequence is CSVEVGQSYGYTF. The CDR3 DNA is TGCAGCGTTGAGGTCGGGCAGAGTTATGGCTACACCTTC.

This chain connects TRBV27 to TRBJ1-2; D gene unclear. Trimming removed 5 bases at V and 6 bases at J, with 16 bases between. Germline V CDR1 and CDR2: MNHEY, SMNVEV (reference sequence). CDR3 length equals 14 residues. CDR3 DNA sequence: TGTGCCAGCAGTCTTGAGGGCCCCGGAGATGGCTACACCTTC. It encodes CASSLEGPGDGYTF.

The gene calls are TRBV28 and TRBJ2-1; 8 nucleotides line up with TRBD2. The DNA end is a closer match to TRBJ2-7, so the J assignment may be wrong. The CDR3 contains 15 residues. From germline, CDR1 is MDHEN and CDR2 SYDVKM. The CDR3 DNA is TGTGCCAGCAGTTTTCCCCCGGGAGGGACCTACGAGCAGTACTTC. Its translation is CASSFPPGGTYEQYF.

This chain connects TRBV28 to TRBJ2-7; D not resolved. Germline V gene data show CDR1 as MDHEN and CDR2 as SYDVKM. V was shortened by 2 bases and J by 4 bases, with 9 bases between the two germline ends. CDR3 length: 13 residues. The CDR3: CASSLGKAYEQYF. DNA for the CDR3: TGTGCCAGCAGTTTAGGCAAGGCATACGAGCAGTACTTC.

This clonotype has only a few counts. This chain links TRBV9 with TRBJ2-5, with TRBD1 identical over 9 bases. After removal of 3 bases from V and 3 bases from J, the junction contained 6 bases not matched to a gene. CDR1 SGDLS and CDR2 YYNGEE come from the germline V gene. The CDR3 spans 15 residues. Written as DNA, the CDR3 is TGTGCCAGCAGCGACGATAGGACAGGGGAAGAGACCCAGTACTTC. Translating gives CASSDDRTGEETQYF.

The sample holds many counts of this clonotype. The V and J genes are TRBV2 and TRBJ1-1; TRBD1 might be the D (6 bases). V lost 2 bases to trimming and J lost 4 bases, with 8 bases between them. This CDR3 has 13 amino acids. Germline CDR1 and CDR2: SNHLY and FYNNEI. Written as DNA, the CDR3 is TGTGCCAGCAGTGAACTAGGGGGCACTGAAGCTTTCTTT. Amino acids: CASSELGGTEAFF.

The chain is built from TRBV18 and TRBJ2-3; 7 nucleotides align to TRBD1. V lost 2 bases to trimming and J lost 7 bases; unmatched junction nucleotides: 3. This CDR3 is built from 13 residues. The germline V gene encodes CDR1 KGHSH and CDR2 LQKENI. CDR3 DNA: TGTGCCAGCTCACCAGAGACAGGGAATACGCAGTATTTT. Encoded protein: CASSPETGNTQYF.

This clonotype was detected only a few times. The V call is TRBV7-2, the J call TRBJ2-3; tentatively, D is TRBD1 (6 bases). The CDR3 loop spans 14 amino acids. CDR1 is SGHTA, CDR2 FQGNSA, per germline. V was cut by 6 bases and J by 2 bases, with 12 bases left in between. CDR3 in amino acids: CASSRDRPTDTQYF. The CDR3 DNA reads TGTGCCAGCAGTCGAGACAGGCCCACAGATACGCAGTATTTT.

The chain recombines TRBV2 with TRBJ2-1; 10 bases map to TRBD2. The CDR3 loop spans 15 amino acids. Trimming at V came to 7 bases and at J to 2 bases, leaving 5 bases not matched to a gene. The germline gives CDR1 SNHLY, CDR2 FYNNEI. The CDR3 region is CASTRTSGAYNEQFF. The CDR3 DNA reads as TGTGCCAGCACAAGGACTAGCGGAGCCTACAATGAGCAGTTCTTC.

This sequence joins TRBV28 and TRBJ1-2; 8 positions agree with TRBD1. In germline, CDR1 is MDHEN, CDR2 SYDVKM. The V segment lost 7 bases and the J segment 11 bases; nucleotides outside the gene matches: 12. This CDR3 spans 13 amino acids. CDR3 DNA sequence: TGTGCCAGCACTTTCAATCGACAGGGGCATTACACCTTC. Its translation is CASTFNRQGHYTF.

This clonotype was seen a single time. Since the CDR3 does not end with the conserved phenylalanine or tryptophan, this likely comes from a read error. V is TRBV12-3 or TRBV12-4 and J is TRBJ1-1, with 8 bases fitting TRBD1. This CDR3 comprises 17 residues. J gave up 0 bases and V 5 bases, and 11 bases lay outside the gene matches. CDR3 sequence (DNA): TGTGCCAGCAGTCTCCGACAGGGGCTGGGGTTGAACACTGAAGCTTTCTCT. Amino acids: CASSLRQGLGLNTEAFS.

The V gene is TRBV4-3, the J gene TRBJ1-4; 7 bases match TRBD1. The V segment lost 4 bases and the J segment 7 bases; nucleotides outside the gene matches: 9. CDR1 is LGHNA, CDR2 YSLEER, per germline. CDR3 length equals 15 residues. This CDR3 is CASSPGGTAGEKLFF. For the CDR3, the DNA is TGCGCCAGCAGCCCGGGGGGGACAGCGGGTGAAAAACTGTTTTTT.

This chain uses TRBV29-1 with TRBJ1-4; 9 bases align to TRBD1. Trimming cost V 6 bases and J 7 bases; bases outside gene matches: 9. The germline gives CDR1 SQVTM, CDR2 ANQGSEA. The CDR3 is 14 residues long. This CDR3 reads CSVAAGTGFEKLFF. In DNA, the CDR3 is TGCAGCGTCGCTGCCGGGACAGGGTTTGAAAAACTGTTTTTT.

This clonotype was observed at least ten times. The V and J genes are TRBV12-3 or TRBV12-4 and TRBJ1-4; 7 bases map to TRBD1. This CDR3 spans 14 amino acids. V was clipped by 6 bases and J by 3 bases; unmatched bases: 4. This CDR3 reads CASSLTGPNEKLFF. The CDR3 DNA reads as TGTGCCAGCAGCCTGACAGGGCCTAATGAAAAACTGTTTTTT.

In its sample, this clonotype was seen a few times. The CDR3 loop reads CAISDEGGPSYEQYF. The CDR3 DNA sequence: TGTGCCATCAGTGATGAGGGAGGGCCCTCATACGAGCAGTACTTC. J is TRBJ2-5 and V is TRBV10-3; 7 nucleotides align to TRBD2. The J call may be wrong; the DNA end is better matched by TRBJ2-7. The CDR3 is 15 amino acids. Germline-derived CDR1 and CDR2 are ENHRY and SYGVKD.